These 8 T cell receptor beta chains were all obtained from the same sample, sequenced in a study of post-analysis software for immune sequencing data. General study results and limits: Patients showed TRBV5-6, TRBV5-1 and TRBV20-1 among 4 or 5 TRBV segments more frequent than in controls.

Their antigens remain unidentified. Unique molecular identifiers had been added to the TCR beta cDNA libraries. TCRdb used MiXCR to reprocess the PCR reads, holding one entry per CDR3 protein. The sample shows roughly 800,000 distinct CDR3 sequences, about 53% of them seen only once. Sequenced input: blood. The receptor set was obtained from a girl aged 5-17 years with multiple sclerosis.

The chain employs TRBV7-9 and TRBJ2-3, with 9 bases identical to TRBD1. V was clipped by 3 bases and J by 0 bases; unmatched bases: 4. Germline values: CDR1 SEHNR, CDR2 FQNEAQ (reference sequence). The CDR3 sequence is 16 residues long. The DNA for the CDR3 is TGTGCCAGCAGCTTTACAGGGGGCATTAGCACAGATACGCAGTATTTT. It is translated as CASSFTGGISTDTQYF.

This chain joins TRBV20-1 and TRBJ2-3; no reliable D call. V lost 4 bases to trimming and J lost 5 bases, with 7 bases between them. The germline gives CDR1 DFQATT, CDR2 SNEGSKA (reference sequence). CDR3 size: 11 residues. CDR3 DNA: TGCAGTGCTACAGGAGAAGATACGCAGTATTTT. Encoded protein: CSATGEDTQYF.

The chain is built from TRBV29-1 and TRBJ2-1; 9 bases agree with TRBD2. CDR3 size: 16 residues. CDR1 and CDR2 (germline): SQVTM, ANQGSEA. V shed 5 bases and J 8 bases; nucleotides not matched to a gene: 16. CDR3 in DNA: TGCAGCGTTAGGCTAGCGGGAATCTCATTTCGGGATGAGCAGTTCTTC. Translated: CSVRLAGISFRDEQFF.

This clonotype has just one count. The rearrangement joins TRBV7-3 to TRBJ2-1; D remains unclear. In germline, CDR1 is SGHTA, CDR2 FQGTGA. The CDR3 spans 13 residues. V lost 1 base and J 4 bases, leaving 5 bases between the germline ends. In DNA form, the CDR3 reads TGTGCCAGCAGCTTAAACTTGTACAATGAGCAGTTCTTC. Protein product: CASSLNLYNEQFF.

For this clonotype: The junction shows a germline mismatch at one end, possibly a read error. The rearrangement links TRBV10-3 to TRBJ2-7; tentatively, D is TRBD1 (6 bases). Per the germline V gene, CDR1 is ENHRY and CDR2 is SYGVKD. This CDR3 has 13 amino acids. CDR3 in DNA: TGTGCCATCGGTGAACAGGGTTTCTACGAGCAGTACTTC. This translates into CAIGEQGFYEQYF.

The chain couples TRBV2 to TRBJ2-5; 9 bases agree with TRBD2. Judging by the DNA end, TRBJ2-7 fits better; the J call may be wrong. The CDR3 consists of 16 residues. Germline CDR1 is SNHLY and CDR2 is FYNNEI. The CDR3 nucleotides are TGTGCCAGCAGCCTCCGCCCGGGACTAGCCGCCAACGAGCAGTACTTC. This translates into CASSLRPGLAANEQYF.

CDR3 amino acids: CSARKQATGELFF. The CDR3 nucleotides are TGCAGTGCTAGAAAACAGGCGACCGGGGAGCTGTTTTTT. The chain is built from TRBV20-1 and TRBJ2-2, with a weak D call TRBD1 (5 bases). Looked up from germline, CDR1 is DFQATT and CDR2 is SNEGSKA (reference sequence). Deletions cut 2 bases from V and 5 bases from J, with 9 bases between. The CDR3 extends over 13 amino acids.

This clonotype turned up a few times. The chain couples TRBV20-1 to TRBJ2-7, with D uncertain. The DNA end is more similar to TRBJ2-5, so the J call may be wrong. CDR1 and CDR2 (germline): DFQATT, SNEGSKA (reference sequence). This CDR3 comprises 10 residues. The CDR3 sequence is CSARWETQYF. CDR3 in DNA: TGCAGCGCCCGATGGGAGACCCAGTACTTC.